A single sample is the source of the 28 T cell receptor beta chains below, sequenced in a study of chemoradiotherapy in HPV16-positive cancers. TCRdb's table, derived via immunoSEQ multiplex PCR, lists solely in-frame clones and lacks some. The data hold about 3,000 clones, with approximately 79% observed a single time. The sample was tumor tissue, taken from a patient who underwent chemoradiotherapy. Source of these receptors: a human donor with HPV-associated anogenital cancer.

The chain recombines TRBV19 with TRBJ2-3, with TRBD2 matching 9 bases. This CDR3 spans 14 amino acids. Germline V CDR1 and CDR2: LNHDA, SQIVND (reference sequence). V was pared by 6 bases and J by 2 bases, with 3 bases of the junction left unmatched. The CDR3 DNA follows: TGTGCCAGTAGCGGACTAGCGTTCACAGATACGCAGTATTTT. The encoded protein is CASSGLAFTDTQYF. The full variable domain, its missing parts supplied by reference TRBV19 and TRBJ2-3, is DGGITQSPKYLFRKEGQNVTLSCEQNLNHDAMYWYRQDPGQGLRLIYYSQIVNDFQKGDIAEGYSVSREKKESFPLTVTSAQKNPTAFYLCASSGLAFTDTQYFGPGTRLTVL.

The rearrangement joins TRBV6-5 to TRBJ1-1; 9 bases map to TRBD1. CDR1 is MNHEY, CDR2 SVGAGI, per germline. Losses at the gene ends were 5 bases for V and 4 bases for J; bases not matched to a gene: 5. The CDR3 length is 14 residues. The chain's CDR3 is CASSTLTGGTEAFF. In DNA, the CDR3 is TGTGCCAGCAGTACCCTGACAGGGGGCACTGAAGCTTTCTTT.

The chain joins TRBV13 to TRBJ2-5, with D maybe TRBD1 (6 bases). The CDR3 contains 16 residues. The V gene lost 3 bases and the J gene lost 4 bases, with 18 bases spanning the gap. CDR1 and CDR2 (germline): PRHDT, FYEKMQ (reference sequence). CDR3 bases: TGTGCCAGCAGCTTGTCCCTATTTTTGGACAGAGAGACCCAGTACTTC. Residues: CASSLSLFLDRETQYF.

The gene calls are TRBV11-2 and TRBJ2-2; the D is unclear. Trimming removed 5 bases at V and 3 bases at J, with 13 bases between. Germline lookup yields CDR1 SGHAT and CDR2 FQNNGV. This CDR3 region has 15 residues. CDR3 DNA sequence: TGTGCCAGCAGCCCACGGACCTACCACACCGGGGAGCTGTTTTTT. Its protein product is CASSPRTYHTGELFF.

The chain's CDR3 is CASSPSIFQLGDSLGAFF. For the CDR3, the DNA is TGTGCCAGCAGCCCCAGCATCTTCCAGCTGGGCGATTCTCTAGGAGCTTTCTTT. The V and J genes are TRBV7-9 and TRBJ1-1; no definite D call. CDR3 length: 18 residues. With 5 bases removed from V and 10 bases from J, the gap between germline ends came to 32 bases. Germline V gives CDR1 SEHNR, CDR2 FQNEAQ (reference sequence).

This rearrangement joins TRBV6-1 to TRBJ1-1; possibly TRBD1 for D (5 bases). The CDR3 consists of 18 residues. V was shortened by 4 bases and J by 1 base, with 22 bases between the two germline ends. Germline V gene sequence: CDR1 MNHNS, CDR2 SASEGT. CDR3 nucleotide sequence: TGTGCCAGCAGTGTATTTCCCCTCCGGGACGGACCGAACACTGAAGCTTTCTTT. It encodes CASSVFPLRDGPNTEAFF.

This chain connects TRBV9 to TRBJ2-3; 8 bases map to TRBD2. The CDR3 sequence is 14 residues long. The V gene's germline CDR1 is SGDLS and CDR2 YYNGEE. V lost 4 bases, J lost 6 bases, and 7 bases stayed unmatched. The CDR3 nucleotides read TGTGCCAGCAGCCCCAGGACTAGCTGGGATACGCAGTATTTT. Amino acid sequence: CASSPRTSWDTQYF.

J is TRBJ2-7 and V is TRBV27, with D perhaps matching TRBD2 (7 bases). The germline V and J ends were trimmed by 4 bases and 4 bases, with 20 bases remaining between them. Germline V gene data show CDR1 as MNHEY and CDR2 as SMNVEV (reference sequence). The CDR3 is made up of 16 amino acids. CDR3 amino acids: CASSWGRGGEGYEQYF. The CDR3 DNA reads as TGTGCCAGCAGTTGGGGCAGGGGAGGGGAGGGATACGAGCAGTACTTC.

The V and J genes are TRBV5-1 and TRBJ2-1, with 9 bases aligning to TRBD1. In germline, CDR1 is SGHRS, CDR2 YFSETQ. Trimming removed 6 bases from V and 6 bases from J; junction bases left unmatched: 10. The CDR3 has 15 amino acids. CDR3 protein: CASNSGQGNSNEQFF. The CDR3 bases are TGCGCCAGCAACTCCGGACAGGGGAACTCCAATGAGCAGTTCTTC.

The chain joins TRBV29-1 to TRBJ2-3; TRBD1 matches at 7 bases. This CDR3 spans 13 amino acids. CDR1 is SQVTM and CDR2 is ANQGSEA in the germline V gene. V dropped 5 bases and J dropped 2; count of bases not matched to a gene: 4. In DNA form, the CDR3 reads TGCAGCGTTTCACAGGGGATCACAGATACGCAGTATTTT. As protein: CSVSQGITDTQYF.

The rearrangement links TRBV4-3 to TRBJ2-3, with D possibly TRBD1 on 8 matching bases. The V end lost 4 bases, the J end lost 4 bases, and 15 bases lay between the germline ends. CDR3 size: 15 residues. The germline CDR1 and CDR2 sequences are LGHNA and YSLEER. CDR3 residues: CASSRDRGGADTQYF. The CDR3 nucleotides are TGCGCCAGCAGCCGTGACAGGGGAGGGGCAGATACGCAGTATTTT.

This rearrangement joins TRBV19 to TRBJ2-5; 10 bases are a match to TRBD2. This CDR3 is built from 15 residues. V shed 8 bases and J 5 bases; nucleotides not matched to a gene: 11. Per germline, CDR1 LNHDA and CDR2 SQIVND (reference sequence). CDR3: CASSRAGGPGETQYF. CDR3 nucleotide sequence: TGTGCCAGTTCTAGAGCGGGAGGGCCCGGGGAGACCCAGTACTTC.

The J gene is TRBJ2-2, the V gene TRBV19; 7 nucleotides line up with TRBD2. Germline V gives CDR1 LNHDA, CDR2 SQIVND (reference sequence). The CDR3 is 12 residues long. The trim removed 11 bases at V and 3 bases at J, leaving 3 bases unmatched. This CDR3 is CASAGDTGELFF. CDR3 in DNA: TGTGCCTCTGCGGGGGACACCGGGGAGCTGTTTTTT.

This clone appeared a few times. The V call is TRBV14, the J call TRBJ2-7; D remains ambiguous. Trimming shortened V by 0 bases and J by 6 bases, and 6 bases separated the two germline ends. There are 12 residues in the CDR3. Germline CDR1 and CDR2: SGHDN and FVKESK. The CDR3: CASSQDFTEQYF. CDR3 DNA sequence: TGTGCCAGCAGCCAAGATTTCACCGAGCAGTACTTC.

CDR3 sequence reads: CASSQGTSWGSETQYF. CDR3 DNA: TGCGCCAGCAGCCAAGGGACTAGCTGGGGTTCAGAGACCCAGTACTTC. The chain recombines TRBV4-1 with TRBJ2-5; 8 bases are a match to TRBD2. V dropped 1 base and J dropped 4; count of bases not matched to a gene: 8. Germline CDR1 reads MGHRA; CDR2 reads YSYEKL. This CDR3 has 16 residues.

The chain has TRBV27 and TRBJ1-2; 11 nucleotides align to TRBD1. The CDR3 runs to 18 residues. The trim removed 5 bases at V and 1 base at J, leaving 12 bases unmatched. Germline V gives CDR1 MNHEY, CDR2 SMNVEV (reference sequence). The CDR3 region is CASSHTLDRGLVNYGYTF. CDR3 in DNA: TGTGCCAGCAGTCATACCCTGGACAGGGGGCTGGTTAACTATGGCTACACCTTC.

V usage is TRBV14 and J usage is TRBJ2-3; no reliable D call. V shed 5 bases and J shed 5 bases, with 5 bases lying between them. CDR1 SGHDN and CDR2 FVKESK come from the germline V gene. This CDR3 spans 11 amino acids. The CDR3 DNA follows: TGTGCCAGCAGCTTGGGAGATACGCAGTATTTT. Translated: CASSLGDTQYF.

V is TRBV10-3 and J is TRBJ1-2; D unclear. Germline V lookup: CDR1 ENHRY, CDR2 SYGVKD. The ends were cut back, 3 bases at V and 4 bases at J, with 3 bases in the middle. The CDR3 loop spans 11 amino acids. This CDR3 is CAISERYGYTF. CDR3 bases: TGTGCCATCAGTGAACGCTATGGCTACACCTTC.

The rearrangement joins TRBV28 to TRBJ2-1; 9 positions match TRBD1. This CDR3 has 15 residues. Germline CDR1 and CDR2: MDHEN and SYDVKM. Unmatched junction bases numbered 10, after V lost 11 bases and J lost 2 bases. CDR3 nucleotides: TGTGCCCACTCCGGGACAGGGTATCCCTACAATGAGCAGTTCTTC. Its translation: CAHSGTGYPYNEQFF.

The chain is built from TRBV29-1 and TRBJ2-5; 9 nucleotides align to TRBD2. CDR1 and CDR2 (germline): SQVTM, ANQGSEA. V was pared by 5 bases and J by 4 bases, with 8 bases of the junction left unmatched. CDR3 size: 14 residues. The CDR3 sequence: CSVWSGGRGETQYF. In DNA form, the CDR3 reads TGCAGCGTTTGGTCTGGCGGGAGGGGAGAGACCCAGTACTTC. Drawing the rest from reference TRBV29-1 and TRBJ2-5, the complete variable domain is SAVISQKPSRDICQRGTSLTIQCQVDSQVTMMFWYRQQPGQSLTLIATANQGSEATYESGFVIDKFPISRPNLTFSTLTVSNMSPEDSSIYLCSVWSGGRGETQYFGPGTRLLVL.

The genes are TRBV7-8 and TRBJ1-3, with D hard to call. Trimming removed 1 base from V and 4 bases from J, with 11 bases in between. Germline CDR1 reads SGHVS; CDR2 reads FQNEAQ. This CDR3 has 15 residues. DNA of the CDR3: TGTGCCAGCAGCTTAGGCTTGACTGGAGGAAACACCATATATTTT. This encodes CASSLGLTGGNTIYF.

About this clone itself: One junction end does not reproduce the germline sequence, and a read error may be involved. Other nucleotide sequences in the sample specify the same CDR3. V is TRBV5-6 and J is TRBJ1-1, with D possibly being TRBD1 (5 bases). This CDR3 has 15 residues. Germline V lookup: CDR1 SGHDT, CDR2 YYEEEE. Here the CDR3 reads CASSLAWLGTTEAFF. The CDR3 coding sequence is TGTGCCAGCAGCTTGGCCTGGTTGGGGACCACTGAAGCTTTCTTC.

The J gene is TRBJ1-1, the V gene TRBV10-1; 8 bases line up with TRBD1. The germline gives CDR1 WNHNN, CDR2 SYGVQD (reference sequence). Losses at the gene ends were 7 bases for V and 4 bases for J; bases not matched to a gene: 8. This CDR3 comprises 14 residues. This chain's CDR3 is CASTSGGAGTEAFF. The CDR3 DNA sequence: TGCGCCAGCACCTCAGGGGGCGCGGGCACTGAAGCTTTCTTT.

This chain joins TRBV7-6 and TRBJ1-1; TRBD1 might be the D (6 bases). V lost 5 bases to trimming and J lost 1 base, with 11 bases between them. Germline V CDR1 and CDR2: SGHVS, FNYEAQ. CDR3 length: 14 residues. As DNA, the CDR3 is TGTGCCAGCAGCCCAGAGGGGGGGAACACTGAAGCTTTCTTT. Its translation is CASSPEGGNTEAFF.

This clone has only a few counts. The chain uses TRBV2 and TRBJ2-7, with a weak D call TRBD2 (5 bases). Trimming shortened V by 3 bases and J by 0 bases, and 9 bases separated the two germline ends. In germline, CDR1 is SNHLY, CDR2 FYNNEI. This CDR3 is built from 14 residues. In nucleotides, the CDR3 is TGTGCCAGCAGTGATCGGGGTAGCTCCTACGAGCAGTACTTC. Encoded protein: CASSDRGSSYEQYF.

V usage is TRBV5-6 and J usage is TRBJ1-4, with TRBD1 as a possible D gene (5 bases). CDR1 and CDR2 (germline): SGHDT, YYEEEE. Trimming took 7 bases from V and 4 from J, leaving 17 bases between them. This CDR3 region has 15 residues. This chain's CDR3 is CASQILQRGNEKLFF. In nucleotides, the CDR3 is TGTGCCAGCCAAATTCTTCAGAGGGGTAATGAAAAACTGTTTTTT.

This clone was found once. The genes are TRBV2 and TRBJ2-5; 7 nucleotides match TRBD1. With 5 bases clipped from V and 0 bases from J, the junction kept 3 bases outside the gene matches. The CDR3 consists of 14 residues. Germline-derived CDR1 and CDR2 are SNHLY and FYNNEI. CDR3 protein: CASSTGAYQETQYF. In DNA, the CDR3 is TGTGCCAGCAGTACAGGGGCTTACCAAGAGACCCAGTACTTC. Full variable domain (rest looked up from reference TRBV2 and TRBJ2-5): EPEVTQTPSHQVTQMGQEVILRCVPISNHLYFYWYRQILGQKVEFLVSFYNNEISEKSEIFDDQFSVERPDGSNFTLKIRSTKLEDSAMYFCASSTGAYQETQYFGPGTRLLVL.

The chain links TRBV6-4 to TRBJ1-2, with D possibly matching TRBD1 (5 bases). V shed 2 bases and J shed 1 base, with 8 bases lying between them. In germline, CDR1 is MRHNA, CDR2 SNTAGT. This CDR3 is 14 amino acids long. CDR3 protein: CASSDPTVNYGYTF. CDR3 nucleotide sequence: TGTGCCAGCAGTGACCCGACAGTTAACTATGGCTACACCTTC.